What follows are 18 T cell receptor beta chains derived from one specimen sequenced in a study of blood T cell repertoires in COVID-19. This table comes from immunoSEQ multiplex PCR, and its TCRdb copy is limited to in-frame clones, with some not included. The sample yields about 300,000 clones, about 91% seen once. The material sequenced was peripheral blood. The origin of the receptors is a woman between 25 and 40 years old who had recovered from COVID-19.

V and J are TRBV2 and TRBJ2-3; possibly TRBD1 for D (5 bases). The ends were cut back, 7 bases at V and 11 bases at J, with 7 bases in the middle. The CDR3 has 9 amino acids. Germline V gene sequence: CDR1 SNHLY, CDR2 FYNNEI. CDR3 sequence (DNA): TGTGCCAGCAACCAGGGGCAGTATTTT. It is translated as CASNQGQYF.

This chain uses TRBV7-8 with TRBJ2-1; D is possibly TRBD1 (5 bases). Per germline, CDR1 SGHVS and CDR2 FQNEAQ. V lost 1 base and J lost 2, with 12 bases in between. This CDR3 has 16 residues. The CDR3 nucleotides read TGTGCCAGCAGCTTAGGGGGCTGGCAGACCTACAATGAGCAGTTCTTC. Protein: CASSLGGWQTYNEQFF.

J is TRBJ2-1 and V is TRBV6-6; a weak D match, TRBD1 (6 bases). Germline values: CDR1 MNHNY, CDR2 SVGAGI (reference sequence). V lost 5 bases, J lost 9 bases, and 14 bases lay in between. This CDR3 is built from 13 residues. CDR3 region: CASSTTGYGEQFF. In DNA form, the CDR3 reads TGTGCCAGCAGTACTACAGGGTATGGTGAGCAGTTCTTC.

The V and J genes are TRBV1 and TRBJ2-3; the table's D call TRBD2 went unverified against the DNA. TRBV1 is noted as a pseudogene. CDR3 length: 17 residues. CDR3 region: CTSSQTTASGEPDTQYF. Here the CDR3 DNA reads TGCACCAGCAGCCAGACCACGGCTAGCGGGGAGCCAGATACGCAGTATTTT.

The chain has TRBV5-1 and TRBJ1-6; TRBD1 matches 7 bases. The CDR3 spans 14 residues. The V segment lost 3 bases and the J segment 9 bases; nucleotides outside the gene matches: 6. The germline CDR1 and CDR2 sequences are SGHRS and YFSETQ. CDR3 region: CASSSQGKGSPLHF. In DNA form, the CDR3 reads TGCGCCAGCAGCTCACAGGGGAAGGGTTCACCCCTCCACTTT.

The CDR3 here is CASSQGYLGDRVDEKLFF. The CDR3 DNA reads as TGCGCCAGCAGCCAAGGATATTTAGGGGACAGGGTAGATGAAAAACTGTTTTTT. The J gene is TRBJ1-4, the V gene TRBV4-3, with TRBD1 matching 9 bases. Germline CDR1 LGHNA, CDR2 YSLEER. The J segment lost 6 bases and the V segment lost 1 base, leaving 12 bases of the junction unmatched. CDR3 size: 18 residues.

V and J are TRBV27 and TRBJ1-5; D is uncertain. Germline V gene lookup returns CDR1 MNHEY and CDR2 SMNVEV (reference sequence). V gave up 1 base and J gave up 2 bases, with 6 bases separating them. The CDR3 consists of 14 residues. In nucleotides, the CDR3 is TGTGCCAGCAGTTTATTGGGAGGCAATCAGCCCCAGCATTTT. It translates to CASSLLGGNQPQHF.

This clone was counted between two and nine times. J is TRBJ2-7 and V is TRBV11-2; possible D gene TRBD1, 6 bases. V lost 4 bases and J 4 bases, leaving 8 bases between the germline ends. Per germline, CDR1 SGHAT and CDR2 FQNNGV. CDR3 length: 12 amino acids. The CDR3 DNA follows: TGTGCCAGCAGCTCCCAGGGGTACGAGCAGTACTTC. Amino acid sequence: CASSSQGYEQYF.

V gene TRBV28 combines with J gene TRBJ1-5, with 9 bases lining up with TRBD1. CDR3 length equals 20 residues. V was pared by 5 bases and J by 0 bases, with 17 bases of the junction left unmatched. CDR1 MDHEN and CDR2 SYDVKM come from the germline V gene. The CDR3 is CASSRGNRGRVRISNQPQHF. DNA for the CDR3: TGTGCCAGCAGTCGAGGAAACAGGGGGCGGGTTCGTATTAGCAATCAGCCCCAGCATTTT.

Here the CDR3 DNA reads TGTGCCAGCAGCGAGGACAGGGGGAAGAATTCACCCCTCCACTTT. Translated: CASSEDRGKNSPLHF. The chain has TRBV5-6 and TRBJ1-6; 10 nucleotides agree with TRBD1. V lost 4 bases, J lost 7 bases, and 5 bases stayed unmatched. The CDR3 contains 15 residues. The germline V gene encodes CDR1 SGHDT and CDR2 YYEEEE.

V and J are TRBV5-1 and TRBJ2-5; 7 bases line up with TRBD1. V lost 4 bases to trimming and J lost 3 bases; unmatched junction nucleotides: 9. The CDR3 extends over 15 amino acids. Germline V gives CDR1 SGHRS, CDR2 YFSETQ. CDR3 in DNA: TGCGCCAGCAGCCCCGCCGGGCAGGGGGAAGAGACCCAGTACTTC. It yields the protein CASSPAGQGEETQYF.

The chain is built from TRBV25-1 and TRBJ2-5; TRBD2 matches 9 bases. The CDR3 runs 14 residues. Trimming removed 4 bases from V and 1 base from J; junction bases left unmatched: 1. The germline V gene has CDR1 MGHDK and CDR2 SYGVNS. CDR3 bases: TGTGCCAGCAGTGTTAGCGGGGGCCAAGAGACCCAGTACTTC. Its translation: CASSVSGGQETQYF.

The chain carries TRBV15 and TRBJ2-5; 9 bases agree with TRBD1. The CDR3 is 14 residues long. Germline V gives CDR1 LNHNV, CDR2 YYDKDF (reference sequence). The V segment lost 5 bases and the J segment 3 bases; nucleotides outside the gene matches: 4. The CDR3 coding sequence is TGTGCCACCAGCCGGGACAGGGCTGAAGAGACCCAGTACTTC. It is translated as CATSRDRAEETQYF.

The CDR3 nucleotides read TGTGCCAGCTCACCATCCCGGGTCCTCTACGAGCAGTACTTC. It yields the protein CASSPSRVLYEQYF. This chain connects TRBV18 to TRBJ2-7; no firm D call. Trimming took 2 bases from V and 3 from J, leaving 11 bases between them. There are 14 residues in the CDR3. Germline V gene data show CDR1 as KGHSH and CDR2 as LQKENI.

This chain links TRBV15 with TRBJ2-5; TRBD2 aligns across 9 bases. Germline V CDR1 and CDR2: LNHNV, YYDKDF (reference sequence). Unmatched junction bases numbered 14, after V lost 2 bases and J lost 4 bases. CDR3 size: 18 residues. CDR3 protein: CATSRRLIAGGPLETQYF. CDR3 bases: TGTGCCACCAGCAGAAGACTCATCGCGGGGGGGCCTTTAGAGACCCAGTACTTC.

The rearrangement joins TRBV2 to TRBJ2-5; 10 positions match TRBD1. Trimming took 3 bases from V and 5 from J; bases not matched to a gene: 3. The CDR3 contains 14 residues. Germline CDR1 is SNHLY and CDR2 is FYNNEI. CDR3 in amino acids: CASSDGTGVETQYF. Written as DNA, the CDR3 is TGTGCCAGCAGTGATGGGACAGGGGTGGAGACCCAGTACTTC.

In nucleotides, the CDR3 is TGTGCCAGCAATAAGGGGCCAACTAATGAAAAACTGTTTTTT. It encodes CASNKGPTNEKLFF. The chain links TRBV3-1 (or the pseudogene TRBV3-2) to TRBJ1-4, with D possibly TRBD1 on 5 matching bases. This CDR3 comprises 14 residues. The germline V gene encodes CDR1 LGHDT and CDR2 YNNKEL (reference sequence). V dropped 7 bases and J dropped 0 bases, with 9 bases sitting between them.

For the CDR3, the DNA is TGTGCCAGCAGATGGGCAGGGGGCTATACTGAAGCTTTCTTT. Its protein is CASRWAGGYTEAFF. The V call is TRBV6-5, the J call TRBJ1-1; 8 bases map to TRBD1. The junction had 8 bases not matched to a gene; V was cut back by 6 bases and J by 5 bases. Germline CDR1 MNHEY, CDR2 SVGAGI. The CDR3 consists of 14 residues.